Each of the 8 T cell receptor beta chains below was sequenced from the same sample in a study of blood T cell repertoires in COVID-19. Measured with immunoSEQ multiplex PCR; TCRdb has only the in-frame clones, and not every one. The data hold about 25,000 clones, with 70% to 90% observed a single time. The source material was peripheral blood. The receptor source for this set is a human donor with active COVID-19. The donor label of this sample is uncertain.

The chain uses TRBV28 and TRBJ1-2; D uncertain. This CDR3 contains 13 residues. The V and J ends lost 6 bases and 8 bases respectively, with 16 bases between them. The V gene's germline CDR1 is MDHEN and CDR2 SYDVKM. CDR3 DNA: TGTGCCAGCAGACTTACCGAGGCTGCCGGCTACACCTTC. Protein: CASRLTEAAGYTF.

The rearrangement joins TRBV19 to TRBJ1-1, with TRBD1 as a possible D gene (5 bases). CDR3 size: 15 residues. Deletions cut 8 bases from V and 1 base from J, with 17 bases between. The germline V gene encodes CDR1 LNHDA and CDR2 SQIVND (reference sequence). Written as DNA, the CDR3 is TGTGCCAGTCAAATCACAGGTTTCGGGAACACTGAAGCTTTCTTT. As protein: CASQITGFGNTEAFF.

This clone occurred once. The genes are TRBV5-6 and TRBJ2-5; tentative D call: TRBD2 (5 bases). This CDR3 contains 14 residues. The germline V gene has CDR1 SGHDT and CDR2 YYEEEE. V was shortened by 0 bases and J by 5 bases, with 11 bases between the two germline ends. The DNA of the CDR3 is TGTGCCAGCAGCTTGGGGACTCACACGGAGACCCAGTACTTC. It encodes CASSLGTHTETQYF.

This clone is a singleton in its sample. A read error may account for a junction end that differs from germline. V gene TRBV5-6 combines with J gene TRBJ2-3, with D hard to call. The CDR3 sequence is 13 residues long. Germline values: CDR1 SGHDT, CDR2 YYEEEE. In DNA, the CDR3 is TGTGCCAGCAGCTTGGTTCATACAGATACGCAGTGTTTT. Amino acids: CASSLVHTDTQCF.

The CDR3 nucleotides are TGTGCCAGCAGCTATACTAACGAGCTTTCGGGTTCACCCCTCCACTTT. As protein: CASSYTNELSGSPLHF. The chain recombines TRBV7-9 with TRBJ1-6; D call uncertain. The CDR3 consists of 16 residues. The V end lost 4 bases, the J end lost 9 bases, and 19 bases lay between the germline ends. CDR1 and CDR2 (germline): SEHNR, FQNEAQ (reference sequence).

V usage is TRBV21-1 and J usage is TRBJ1-1; TRBD1, the table's D call, lacks a check against the DNA. TRBV21-1 is an annotated pseudogene. The CDR3 spans 13 residues. The CDR3 nucleotides are TGTGCCAGCAGCCTGGACAGAAACACTGAAGCTTTCTTT. Its protein is CASSLDRNTEAFF.

This chain links TRBV9 with TRBJ1-2; D gene unclear. V shed 4 bases and J shed 3 bases, with 13 bases lying between them. The CDR3 extends over 14 amino acids. Germline V lookup: CDR1 SGDLS, CDR2 YYNGEE. CDR3 DNA: TGTGCCAGCAGCTCCCCGGGGAAAGACTATGGCTACACCTTC. Translation gives CASSSPGKDYGYTF.

J is TRBJ1-5 and V is TRBV12-3 or TRBV12-4; 7 nucleotides agree with TRBD1. CDR3 size: 12 residues. The V gene end was trimmed by 5 bases and the J gene end by 9 bases; junction bases not matched to a gene: 4. CDR3: CASSETGAPQHF. The CDR3 nucleotides are TGTGCCAGCAGTGAAACAGGGGCGCCCCAGCATTTT.